This T cell receptor (beta chain) appears in the sequencing data of a study of shared clonotypes between healthy human individuals. Study-wide background: Each donor had three CD4 naive, three CD4 memory, two CD8 naive and one CD8 memory plate.

The V and J ends lost 5 bases and 0 bases respectively, with 20 bases between them. CDR1 is GTSNPN, CDR2 SVGIG, per germline (reference sequence). The CDR3 is made up of 17 amino acids. The study ran the assay at deep level. The data were produced by immunoSEQ multiplex PCR, yet TCRdb's version contains in-frame clones alone and is incomplete. The sample has around 550,000 clones, 96% seen once. The TCR comes from a woman in her twenties or thirties in good health. This chain connects TRBV30 to TRBJ2-1; D might be TRBD2 (5 bases). The sequencing sample was made of naive CD4+ T cells sorted from blood. Subset here: CD45RA+ positively selected. The CDR3 coding sequence is TGTGCCTGGGGCTCGGGGTCGGGCTCGCGCTCCTACAATGAGCAGTTCTTC. This encodes CAWGSGSGSRSYNEQFF.